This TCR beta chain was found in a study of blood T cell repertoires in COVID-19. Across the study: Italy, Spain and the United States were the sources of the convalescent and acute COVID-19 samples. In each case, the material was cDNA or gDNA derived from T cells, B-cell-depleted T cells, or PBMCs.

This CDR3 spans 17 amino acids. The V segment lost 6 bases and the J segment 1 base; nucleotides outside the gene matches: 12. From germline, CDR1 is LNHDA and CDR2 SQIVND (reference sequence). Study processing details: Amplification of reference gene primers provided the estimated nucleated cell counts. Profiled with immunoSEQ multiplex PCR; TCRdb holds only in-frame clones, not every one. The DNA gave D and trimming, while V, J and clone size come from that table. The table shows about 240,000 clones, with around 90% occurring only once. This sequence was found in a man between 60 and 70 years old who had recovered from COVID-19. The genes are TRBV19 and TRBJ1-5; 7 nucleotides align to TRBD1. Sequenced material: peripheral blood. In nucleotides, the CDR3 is TGTGCCAGTAGATCCTGGGCAGGGGGAGGAAGCAATCAGCCCCAGCATTTT. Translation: CASRSWAGGGSNQPQHF. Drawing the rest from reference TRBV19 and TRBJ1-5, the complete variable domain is DGGITQSPKYLFRKEGQNVTLSCEQNLNHDAMYWYRQDPGQGLRLIYYSQIVNDFQKGDIAEGYSVSREKKESFPLTVTSAQKNPTAFYLCASRSWAGGGSNQPQHFGDGTRLSIL.